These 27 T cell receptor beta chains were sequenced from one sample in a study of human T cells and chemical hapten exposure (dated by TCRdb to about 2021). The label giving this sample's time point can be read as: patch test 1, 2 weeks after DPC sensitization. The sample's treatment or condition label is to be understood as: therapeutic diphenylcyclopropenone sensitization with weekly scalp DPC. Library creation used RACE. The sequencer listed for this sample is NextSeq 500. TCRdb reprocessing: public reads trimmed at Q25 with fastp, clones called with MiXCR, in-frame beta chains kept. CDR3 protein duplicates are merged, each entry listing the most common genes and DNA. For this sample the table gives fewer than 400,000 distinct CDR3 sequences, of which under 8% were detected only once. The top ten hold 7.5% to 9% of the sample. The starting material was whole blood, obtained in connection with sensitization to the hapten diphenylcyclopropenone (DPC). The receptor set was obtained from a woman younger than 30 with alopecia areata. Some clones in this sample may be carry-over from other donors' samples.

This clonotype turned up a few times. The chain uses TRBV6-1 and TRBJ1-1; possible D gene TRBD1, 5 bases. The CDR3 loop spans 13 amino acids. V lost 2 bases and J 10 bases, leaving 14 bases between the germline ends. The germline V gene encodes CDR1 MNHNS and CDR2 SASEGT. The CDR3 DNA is TGTGCCAGCAGTGAACTTCGCGGGGCGCGAGCTTTCTTT. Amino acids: CASSELRGARAFF.

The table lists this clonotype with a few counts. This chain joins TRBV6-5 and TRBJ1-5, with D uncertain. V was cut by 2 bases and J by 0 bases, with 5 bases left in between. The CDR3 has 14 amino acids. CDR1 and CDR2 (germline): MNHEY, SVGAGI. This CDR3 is CASSYTTSNQPQHF. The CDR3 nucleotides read TGTGCCAGCAGTTACACAACTAGCAATCAGCCCCAGCATTTT.

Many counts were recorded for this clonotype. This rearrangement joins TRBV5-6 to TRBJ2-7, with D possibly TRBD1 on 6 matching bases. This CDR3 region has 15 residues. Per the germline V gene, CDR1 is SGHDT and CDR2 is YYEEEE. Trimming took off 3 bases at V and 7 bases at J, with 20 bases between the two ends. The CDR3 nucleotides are TGTGCCAGCAGCTGGATAATGACAGGTTTGGAAGAGCAGTACTTC. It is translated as CASSWIMTGLEEQYF.

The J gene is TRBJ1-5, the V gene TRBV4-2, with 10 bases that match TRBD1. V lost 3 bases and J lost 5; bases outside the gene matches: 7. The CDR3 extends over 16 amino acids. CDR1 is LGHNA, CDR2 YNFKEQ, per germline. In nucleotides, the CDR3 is TGTGCCAGCAGCCATGTAAGGACAGGGGGACATCAGCCCCAGCATTTT. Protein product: CASSHVRTGGHQPQHF.

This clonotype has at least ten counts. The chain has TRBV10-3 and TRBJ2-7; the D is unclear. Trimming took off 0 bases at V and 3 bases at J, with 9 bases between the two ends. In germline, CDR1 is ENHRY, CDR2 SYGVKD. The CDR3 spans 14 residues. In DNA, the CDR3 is TGTGCCATCAGTGAGTCCAGAGACAACTACGAGCAGTACTTC. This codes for CAISESRDNYEQYF.

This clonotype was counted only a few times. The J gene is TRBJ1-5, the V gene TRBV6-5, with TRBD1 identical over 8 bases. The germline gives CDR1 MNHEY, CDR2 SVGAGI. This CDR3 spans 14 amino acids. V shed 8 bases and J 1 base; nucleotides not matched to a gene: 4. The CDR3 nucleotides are TGTGCCAGCGGGTGGACAGGGAGCAATCAGCCCCAGCATTTT. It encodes CASGWTGSNQPQHF.

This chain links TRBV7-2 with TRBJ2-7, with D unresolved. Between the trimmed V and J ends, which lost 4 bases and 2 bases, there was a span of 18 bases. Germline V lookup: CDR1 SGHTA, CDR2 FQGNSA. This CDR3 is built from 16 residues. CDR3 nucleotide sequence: TGTGCCAGCAGCTCCCAAACTACCCGACCACCCTACGAGCAGTACTTC. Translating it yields CASSSQTTRPPYEQYF.

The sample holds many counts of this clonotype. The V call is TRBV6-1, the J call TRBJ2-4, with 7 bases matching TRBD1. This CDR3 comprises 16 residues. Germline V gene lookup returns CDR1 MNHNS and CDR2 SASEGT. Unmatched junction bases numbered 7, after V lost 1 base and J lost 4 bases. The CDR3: CASSEGPGQRKNIQYF. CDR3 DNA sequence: TGTGCCAGCAGTGAAGGCCCGGGACAGAGGAAAAACATTCAGTACTTC.

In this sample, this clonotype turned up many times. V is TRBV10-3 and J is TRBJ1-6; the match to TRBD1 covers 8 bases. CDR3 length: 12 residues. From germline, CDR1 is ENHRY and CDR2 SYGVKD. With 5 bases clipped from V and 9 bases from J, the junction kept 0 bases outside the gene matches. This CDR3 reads CAISTGGSPLHF. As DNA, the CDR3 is TGTGCCATCAGTACAGGGGGTTCACCCCTCCACTTT.

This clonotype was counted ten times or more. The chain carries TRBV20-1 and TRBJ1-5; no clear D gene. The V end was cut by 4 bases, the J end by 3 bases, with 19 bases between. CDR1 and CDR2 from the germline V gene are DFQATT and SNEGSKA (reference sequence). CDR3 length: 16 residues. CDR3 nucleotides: TGCAGTGCTACCGTGGGCTTCTTGGCGAACAATCAGCCCCAGCATTTT. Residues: CSATVGFLANNQPQHF.

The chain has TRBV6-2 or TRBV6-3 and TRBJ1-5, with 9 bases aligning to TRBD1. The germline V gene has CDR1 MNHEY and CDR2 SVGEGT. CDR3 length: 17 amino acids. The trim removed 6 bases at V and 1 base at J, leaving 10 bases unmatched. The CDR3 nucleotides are TGTGCCAGCAGGGCCGGGACAGGGAGAAGGAGCAATCAGCCCCAGCATTTT. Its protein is CASRAGTGRRSNQPQHF.

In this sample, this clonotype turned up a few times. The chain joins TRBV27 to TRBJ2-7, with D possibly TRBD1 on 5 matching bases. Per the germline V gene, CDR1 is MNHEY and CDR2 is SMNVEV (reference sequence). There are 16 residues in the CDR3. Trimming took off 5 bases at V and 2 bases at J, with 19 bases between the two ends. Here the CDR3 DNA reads TGTGCCAGCAGTCGCCTTCGGACATTGCCAACCTACGAGCAGTACTTC. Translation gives CASSRLRTLPTYEQYF.

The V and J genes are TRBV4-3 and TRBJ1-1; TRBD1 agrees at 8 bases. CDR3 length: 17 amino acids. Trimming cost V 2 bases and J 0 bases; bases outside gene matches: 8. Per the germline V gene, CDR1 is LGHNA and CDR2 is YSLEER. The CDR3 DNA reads TGCGCCAGCAGCCAATTTAGACAGGGGTATATGAACACTGAAGCTTTCTTT. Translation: CASSQFRQGYMNTEAFF.

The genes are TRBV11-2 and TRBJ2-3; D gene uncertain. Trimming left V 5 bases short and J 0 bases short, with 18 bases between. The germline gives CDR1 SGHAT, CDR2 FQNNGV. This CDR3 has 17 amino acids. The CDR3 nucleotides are TGTGCCAGCAGCCCCCTGCAAGGACGCGTAAGCACAGATACGCAGTATTTT. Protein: CASSPLQGRVSTDTQYF.

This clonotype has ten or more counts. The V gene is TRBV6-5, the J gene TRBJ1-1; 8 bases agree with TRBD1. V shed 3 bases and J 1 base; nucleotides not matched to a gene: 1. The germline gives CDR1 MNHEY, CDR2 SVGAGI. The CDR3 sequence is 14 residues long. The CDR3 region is CASSYGTGNTEAFF. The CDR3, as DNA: TGTGCCAGCAGTTATGGGACAGGGAACACTGAAGCTTTCTTT.

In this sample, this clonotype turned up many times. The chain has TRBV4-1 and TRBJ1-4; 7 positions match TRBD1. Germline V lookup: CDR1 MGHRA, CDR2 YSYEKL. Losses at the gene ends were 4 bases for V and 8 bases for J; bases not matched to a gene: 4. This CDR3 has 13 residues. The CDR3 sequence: CASSLLQGEKLFF. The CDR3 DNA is TGCGCCAGCAGCCTCCTACAGGGGGAAAAACTGTTTTTT.

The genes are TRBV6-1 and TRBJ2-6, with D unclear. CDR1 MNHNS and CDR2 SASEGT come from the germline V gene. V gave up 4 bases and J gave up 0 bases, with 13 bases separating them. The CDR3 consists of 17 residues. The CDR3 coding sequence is TGTGCCAGCAGTGTGGCAGGAGCCAGCTCTGGGGCCAACGTCCTGACTTTC. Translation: CASSVAGASSGANVLTF.

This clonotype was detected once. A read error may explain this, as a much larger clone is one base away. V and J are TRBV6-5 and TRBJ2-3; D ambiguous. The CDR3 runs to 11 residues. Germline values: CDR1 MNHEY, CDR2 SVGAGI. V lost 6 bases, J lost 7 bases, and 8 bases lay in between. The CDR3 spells CASSKQNTQYF. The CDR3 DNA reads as TGTGCCAGCAGCAAACAGAATACGCAGTATTTT.

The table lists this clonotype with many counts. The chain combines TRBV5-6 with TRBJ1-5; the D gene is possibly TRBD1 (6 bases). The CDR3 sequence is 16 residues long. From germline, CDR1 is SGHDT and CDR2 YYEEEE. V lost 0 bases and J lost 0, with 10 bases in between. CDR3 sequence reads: CASSLGGPNSNQPQHF. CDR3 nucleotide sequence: TGTGCCAGCAGCTTGGGGGGGCCCAATAGCAATCAGCCCCAGCATTTT.

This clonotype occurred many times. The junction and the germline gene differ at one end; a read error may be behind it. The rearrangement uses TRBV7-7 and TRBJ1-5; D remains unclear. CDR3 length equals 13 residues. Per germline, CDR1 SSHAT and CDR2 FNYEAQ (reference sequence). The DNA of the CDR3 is TGTGCTAGCAGCAAGGAGCTCAATCAGCCCCAGCATTTT. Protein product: CASSKELNQPQHF.

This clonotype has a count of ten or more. CDR3 protein: CASSAGLAGGHRADTQYF. The CDR3 coding sequence is TGTGCCAGCAGCGCGGGACTAGCGGGGGGGCATAGGGCAGATACGCAGTATTTT. The genes are TRBV9 and TRBJ2-3, with 16 nucleotides matching TRBD2. Trimming cost V 3 bases and J 4 bases; bases outside gene matches: 8. This CDR3 is built from 18 residues. From germline, CDR1 is SGDLS and CDR2 YYNGEE.

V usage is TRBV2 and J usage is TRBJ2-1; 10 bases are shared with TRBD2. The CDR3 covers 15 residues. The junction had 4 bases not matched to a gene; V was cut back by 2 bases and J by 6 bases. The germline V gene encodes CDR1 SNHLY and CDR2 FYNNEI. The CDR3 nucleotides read TGTGCCAGCAGTGAAAGTAGCGGGGGGATCAATGAGCAGTTCTTC. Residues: CASSESSGGINEQFF.

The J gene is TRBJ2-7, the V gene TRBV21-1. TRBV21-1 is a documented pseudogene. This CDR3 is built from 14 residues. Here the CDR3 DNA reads TGTGCCAGCAGCAAAGAATCGTACAGCTACGAGCAGTACTTC. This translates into CASSKESYSYEQYF.

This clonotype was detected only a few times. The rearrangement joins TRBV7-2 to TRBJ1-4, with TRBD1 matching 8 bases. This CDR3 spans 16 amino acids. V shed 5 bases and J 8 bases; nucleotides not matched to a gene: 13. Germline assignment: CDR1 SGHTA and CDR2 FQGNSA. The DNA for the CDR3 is TGTGCCAGCAGCCAGGATTCCGGGACAGGCGGCGAAAAACTGTTTTTT. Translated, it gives CASSQDSGTGGEKLFF.

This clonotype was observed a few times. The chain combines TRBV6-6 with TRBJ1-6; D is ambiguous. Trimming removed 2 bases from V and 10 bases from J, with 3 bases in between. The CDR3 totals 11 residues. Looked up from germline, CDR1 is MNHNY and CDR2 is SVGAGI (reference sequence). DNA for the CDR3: TGTGCCAGCAGTTACGAGTCACCCCTCCACTTT. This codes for CASSYESPLHF.

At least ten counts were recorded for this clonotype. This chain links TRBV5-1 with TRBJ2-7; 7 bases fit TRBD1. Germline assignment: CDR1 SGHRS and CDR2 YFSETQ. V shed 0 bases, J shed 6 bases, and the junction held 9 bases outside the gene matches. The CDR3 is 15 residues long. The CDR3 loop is CASSLGLDRLSEQYF. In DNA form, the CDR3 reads TGCGCCAGCAGCTTGGGCTTGGACAGGCTATCCGAGCAGTACTTC.

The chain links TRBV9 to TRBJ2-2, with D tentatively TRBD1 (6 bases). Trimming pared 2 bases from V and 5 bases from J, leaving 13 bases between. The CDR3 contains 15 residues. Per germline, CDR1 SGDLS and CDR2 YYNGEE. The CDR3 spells CASSVNPGETGELFF. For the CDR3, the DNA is TGTGCCAGCAGCGTTAACCCAGGGGAGACCGGGGAGCTGTTTTTT.